The rows below give T cell receptor beta chains drawn from one sample of a study of blood T cell repertoires in COVID-19. The method was immunoSEQ multiplex PCR; TCRdb's version includes in-frame clones alone and lacks a portion of them. The sample has some 74,000 clones, 83% seen once. The specimen was peripheral blood. These receptors were taken from an elderly man with acute or convalescent COVID-19. The CDR3 runs from the conserved cysteine through the conserved F or W. Fields, in order: J gene, D gene, V gene, clone size, CDR3 protein, CDR3 DNA. The D gene is left open where the match is weak. Where a row states a size, it is once, few, many or the class of an expanded clone; other rows omit it.

>TRBJ1-5|TRBD1|TRBV20-1|.
CSASSSQGANQPQHF
TGCAGTGCTAGTTCTAGCCAGGGGGCAAATCAGCCCCAGCATTTT
>TRBJ1-3|TRBD1|TRBV4-2|once
CASSAPSGGSGNTIYF
TGTGCCAGCAGCGCGCCCTCAGGGGGCTCTGGAAACACCATATATTTT
>TRBJ2-3|.|TRBV21-1|.
CASSHLLAGVSNSTDTQYF
TGTGCCAGCAGTCACTTACTAGCGGGAGTTTCCAATAGCACAGATACGCAGTATTTT
>TRBJ1-5|TRBD1|TRBV5-1|.
CASSRRPGGLGSNQPQHF
TGCGCCAGCAGCAGAAGGCCAGGGGGCTTGGGAAGCAATCAGCCCCAGCATTTT
>TRBJ1-1|.|TRBV6-2/TRBV6-3|.
CASSPPLQNTEAFF
TGTGCCAGCAGCCCTCCTTTACAGAACACTGAAGCTTTCTTT
>TRBJ2-7|TRBD1|TRBV15|.
CATSAGTGEGNPYEQYF
TGTGCCACCAGCGCCGGGACAGGGGAAGGAAACCCCTACGAGCAGTACTTC
>TRBJ1-1|.|TRBV6-1|.
CASSLEIMNTEAFF
TGTGCCAGCAGTTTGGAGATTATGAACACTGAAGCTTTCTTT
>TRBJ2-1|.|TRBV28|.
CASSIDTGVDNEQFF
TGTGCCAGCAGCATTGACACGGGGGTCGACAATGAGCAGTTCTTC
>TRBJ1-2|TRBD1|TRBV28|.
CASRLQTGGRGGYTF
TGTGCCAGCAGACTACAGACAGGGGGCCGCGGTGGCTACACCTTC
>TRBJ1-3|TRBD1|TRBV9|.
CASSVAPGQGAAGNTIYF
TGTGCCAGCAGCGTAGCACCGGGACAGGGGGCAGCTGGAAACACCATATATTTT
>TRBJ1-3|.|TRBV7-9|few
CASSLATGLSGNTIYF
TGTGCCAGCAGCTTAGCCACAGGGCTCTCTGGAAACACCATATATTTT
>TRBJ1-2|TRBD1|TRBV2|.
CASNPGQGVGNYGYTF
TGTGCCAGCAATCCGGGACAGGGGGTGGGTAACTATGGCTACACCTTC
>TRBJ2-7|TRBD1|TRBV3-1/TRBV3-2|once
CASSRGTGAREQYF
TGTGCCAGCAGCCGGGGGACAGGGGCTAGGGAGCAGTACTTC
>TRBJ2-5|.|TRBV24-1|.
CATSDFVETQYF
TGTGCCACCAGTGATTTCGTGGAGACCCAGTACTTC
>TRBJ2-3|TRBD1|TRBV7-9|once
CASSLRQGADTQYF
TGTGCCAGCAGCCTAAGACAGGGGGCAGATACGCAGTATTTT
>TRBJ2-1|.|TRBV2|.
CASSLFATNEQFF
TGTGCCAGCAGTCTGTTTGCGACTAATGAGCAGTTCTTC
>TRBJ2-3|TRBD1|TRBV7-2|.
CASSFEGAASTDTQYF
TGTGCCAGCAGCTTCGAGGGGGCGGCCTCCACAGATACGCAGTATTTT
>TRBJ1-1|.|TRBV19|.
CASSRSRGAEAFF
TGTGCCAGTAGTCGCAGCAGGGGCGCTGAAGCTTTCTTT
>TRBJ1-5|.|TRBV19|.
CASSIVDSPNQPQHF
TGTGCCAGTAGTATTGTCGACAGCCCCAATCAGCCCCAGCATTTT
>TRBJ2-2|TRBD2|TRBV7-2|.
CASRLRGGRGTGELFF
TGTGCCAGCAGATTACGGGGGGGCCGGGGCACCGGGGAGCTGTTTTTT
>TRBJ1-6|TRBD1|TRBV27|.
CASSWDSSYNSPLHF
TGTGCCAGCAGTTGGGACAGCTCCTATAATTCACCCCTCCACTTT
>TRBJ2-3|TRBD2|TRBV9|.
CASSPRGSKSDTQYF
TGTGCCAGCAGCCCCCGCGGGAGTAAATCAGATACGCAGTATTTT
>TRBJ1-3|.|TRBV7-9|.
CASSPRRGNTIYF
TGTGCCAGCAGCCCTCGGCGGGGAAACACCATATATTTT
>TRBJ2-1|TRBD2|TRBV7-2|.
CASSQSGSYNEQFF
TGTGCCAGCAGCCAGAGCGGGAGTTACAATGAGCAGTTCTTC
>TRBJ1-2|.|TRBV6-2/TRBV6-3|.
CASSPSGVQGNYGYTF
TGTGCCAGCAGTCCGTCTGGCGTACAGGGAAACTATGGCTACACCTTC
>TRBJ1-2|.|TRBV6-6|.
CASSPWTATRGYTF
TGTGCCAGCAGTCCATGGACAGCAACGAGGGGCTACACCTTC
>TRBJ1-2|TRBD1|TRBV28|few
CASSPGQGVWGYTF
TGTGCCAGCAGTCCGGGACAGGGGGTGTGGGGCTACACCTTC
>TRBJ2-1|.|TRBV14|.
CASSYAEGIEQFF
TGTGCCAGCAGCTACGCCGAGGGAATCGAGCAGTTCTTC
>TRBJ2-4|TRBD1|TRBV15|few
CATSRDRGKNIQYF
TGTGCCACCAGCAGAGACAGGGGGAAAAACATTCAGTACTTC
>TRBJ2-7|.|TRBV3-1/TRBV3-2|.
CASSQLLSYEQYF
TGTGCCAGCAGCCAACTTCTATCCTACGAGCAGTACTTC
>TRBJ2-7|TRBD2|TRBV5-1|.
CASSFGLASSYEQYF
TGCGCCAGCAGCTTCGGACTAGCGAGCTCCTACGAGCAGTACTTC
>TRBJ2-7|.|TRBV27|.
CASSKFSSYEQYF
TGTGCCAGCAGTAAATTCAGCTCCTACGAGCAGTACTTC
>TRBJ2-2|.|TRBV5-4|few
CASSPTPGELFF
TGTGCCAGCAGCCCGACTCCCGGGGAGCTGTTTTTT
>TRBJ2-2|.|TRBV7-9|.
CASSLDGVVELFF
TGTGCCAGCAGCTTAGACGGGGTGGTGGAGCTGTTTTTT
>TRBJ1-4|.|TRBV28|.
CASSRGQITNEKLFF
TGTGCCAGCAGCCGAGGACAGATAACTAATGAAAAACTGTTTTTT
>TRBJ1-2|.|TRBV6-1|.
CASSEALLIWDTSNYGYTF
TGTGCCAGCAGTGAAGCGCTTCTTATTTGGGACACTTCTAACTATGGCTACACCTTC
>TRBJ2-5|TRBD2|TRBV9|.
CASSAGLAVGRLETQYF
TGTGCCAGCAGCGCGGGACTAGCGGTGGGTCGGTTGGAGACCCAGTACTTC
>TRBJ1-1|.|TRBV11-3|.
CASSLGPGAEAFF
TGTGCCAGCAGCTTAGGGCCGGGAGCTGAAGCTTTCTTT
>TRBJ1-5|TRBD1|TRBV5-1|.
CASSLGGGSQPQHF
TGCGCCAGCAGCTTGGGAGGGGGCAGCCAGCCCCAGCATTTT
>TRBJ2-2|TRBD1|TRBV19|.
CASSPTGDTGELFF
TGTGCCAGTAGCCCGACAGGGGACACCGGGGAGCTGTTTTTT
>TRBJ1-1|TRBD1|TRBV11-2|.
CASSPRGTGVSLTAFF
TGTGCCAGCAGCCCTAGGGGGACAGGGGTCAGCCTGACGGCTTTCTTT
>TRBJ1-5|.|TRBV7-8|once
CASSLVRGYSNQPQHF
TGTGCCAGCAGCTTAGTGAGGGGGTATAGCAATCAGCCCCAGCATTTT
>TRBJ2-5|TRBD2|TRBV6-5|.
CASSYGAGTLQETQYF
TGTGCCAGCAGTTACGGAGCGGGAACGCTCCAAGAGACCCAGTACTTC
>TRBJ1-5|.|TRBV5-8|.
CASTGFGAGFQPQHF
TGTGCCAGCACCGGATTTGGGGCAGGGTTTCAGCCCCAGCATTTT
>TRBJ1-1|.|TRBV15|few
CATSSLGRGHMNTEAFF
TGTGCCACCAGCAGTCTGGGCAGGGGACACATGAACACTGAAGCTTTCTTT
>TRBJ1-2|.|TRBV6-5|.
CASSYSRQGPSPGYTF
TGTGCCAGCAGTTACTCTCGGCAGGGTCCGAGTCCTGGCTACACCTTC
>TRBJ2-7|.|TRBV19|once
CASSSLGGAGGKYEQYF
TGTGCCAGTAGTTCACTCGGGGGAGCAGGTGGGAAGTACGAGCAGTACTTC
>TRBJ1-3|TRBD1|TRBV2|.
CASRGQGRGNTIYF
TGTGCCAGCAGGGGACAGGGTCGGGGAAACACCATATATTTT
>TRBJ1-2|.|TRBV28|.
CASSLGGYGYTF
TGTGCCAGCAGTTTAGGAGGGTATGGCTACACCTTC
>TRBJ1-5|.|TRBV21-1|few
CASSKEQRTGFQPQHF
TGTGCCAGCAGCAAAGAACAAAGGACAGGGTTTCAGCCCCAGCATTTT
>TRBJ2-4|.|TRBV3-1/TRBV3-2|.
CASSRSMDRSGIQYF
TGTGCCAGCAGCCGTTCTATGGATAGGAGCGGCATTCAGTACTTC
>TRBJ1-1|TRBD1|TRBV18|.
CASSPTGGTTEAFF
TGTGCCAGCTCCCCGACAGGGGGGACGACTGAAGCTTTCTTT
>TRBJ1-1|.|TRBV28|.
CATQGPGQNTEAFF
TGTGCCACCCAAGGGCCCGGACAGAACACTGAAGCTTTCTTT
>TRBJ2-1|.|TRBV19|.
CASSLPGLHNEQFF
TGTGCCAGTAGTTTGCCCGGACTACACAATGAGCAGTTCTTC
>TRBJ1-4|TRBD1|TRBV27|.
CASSLRQGGEKLFF
TGTGCCAGCAGTTTACGACAGGGAGGAGAAAAACTGTTTTTT